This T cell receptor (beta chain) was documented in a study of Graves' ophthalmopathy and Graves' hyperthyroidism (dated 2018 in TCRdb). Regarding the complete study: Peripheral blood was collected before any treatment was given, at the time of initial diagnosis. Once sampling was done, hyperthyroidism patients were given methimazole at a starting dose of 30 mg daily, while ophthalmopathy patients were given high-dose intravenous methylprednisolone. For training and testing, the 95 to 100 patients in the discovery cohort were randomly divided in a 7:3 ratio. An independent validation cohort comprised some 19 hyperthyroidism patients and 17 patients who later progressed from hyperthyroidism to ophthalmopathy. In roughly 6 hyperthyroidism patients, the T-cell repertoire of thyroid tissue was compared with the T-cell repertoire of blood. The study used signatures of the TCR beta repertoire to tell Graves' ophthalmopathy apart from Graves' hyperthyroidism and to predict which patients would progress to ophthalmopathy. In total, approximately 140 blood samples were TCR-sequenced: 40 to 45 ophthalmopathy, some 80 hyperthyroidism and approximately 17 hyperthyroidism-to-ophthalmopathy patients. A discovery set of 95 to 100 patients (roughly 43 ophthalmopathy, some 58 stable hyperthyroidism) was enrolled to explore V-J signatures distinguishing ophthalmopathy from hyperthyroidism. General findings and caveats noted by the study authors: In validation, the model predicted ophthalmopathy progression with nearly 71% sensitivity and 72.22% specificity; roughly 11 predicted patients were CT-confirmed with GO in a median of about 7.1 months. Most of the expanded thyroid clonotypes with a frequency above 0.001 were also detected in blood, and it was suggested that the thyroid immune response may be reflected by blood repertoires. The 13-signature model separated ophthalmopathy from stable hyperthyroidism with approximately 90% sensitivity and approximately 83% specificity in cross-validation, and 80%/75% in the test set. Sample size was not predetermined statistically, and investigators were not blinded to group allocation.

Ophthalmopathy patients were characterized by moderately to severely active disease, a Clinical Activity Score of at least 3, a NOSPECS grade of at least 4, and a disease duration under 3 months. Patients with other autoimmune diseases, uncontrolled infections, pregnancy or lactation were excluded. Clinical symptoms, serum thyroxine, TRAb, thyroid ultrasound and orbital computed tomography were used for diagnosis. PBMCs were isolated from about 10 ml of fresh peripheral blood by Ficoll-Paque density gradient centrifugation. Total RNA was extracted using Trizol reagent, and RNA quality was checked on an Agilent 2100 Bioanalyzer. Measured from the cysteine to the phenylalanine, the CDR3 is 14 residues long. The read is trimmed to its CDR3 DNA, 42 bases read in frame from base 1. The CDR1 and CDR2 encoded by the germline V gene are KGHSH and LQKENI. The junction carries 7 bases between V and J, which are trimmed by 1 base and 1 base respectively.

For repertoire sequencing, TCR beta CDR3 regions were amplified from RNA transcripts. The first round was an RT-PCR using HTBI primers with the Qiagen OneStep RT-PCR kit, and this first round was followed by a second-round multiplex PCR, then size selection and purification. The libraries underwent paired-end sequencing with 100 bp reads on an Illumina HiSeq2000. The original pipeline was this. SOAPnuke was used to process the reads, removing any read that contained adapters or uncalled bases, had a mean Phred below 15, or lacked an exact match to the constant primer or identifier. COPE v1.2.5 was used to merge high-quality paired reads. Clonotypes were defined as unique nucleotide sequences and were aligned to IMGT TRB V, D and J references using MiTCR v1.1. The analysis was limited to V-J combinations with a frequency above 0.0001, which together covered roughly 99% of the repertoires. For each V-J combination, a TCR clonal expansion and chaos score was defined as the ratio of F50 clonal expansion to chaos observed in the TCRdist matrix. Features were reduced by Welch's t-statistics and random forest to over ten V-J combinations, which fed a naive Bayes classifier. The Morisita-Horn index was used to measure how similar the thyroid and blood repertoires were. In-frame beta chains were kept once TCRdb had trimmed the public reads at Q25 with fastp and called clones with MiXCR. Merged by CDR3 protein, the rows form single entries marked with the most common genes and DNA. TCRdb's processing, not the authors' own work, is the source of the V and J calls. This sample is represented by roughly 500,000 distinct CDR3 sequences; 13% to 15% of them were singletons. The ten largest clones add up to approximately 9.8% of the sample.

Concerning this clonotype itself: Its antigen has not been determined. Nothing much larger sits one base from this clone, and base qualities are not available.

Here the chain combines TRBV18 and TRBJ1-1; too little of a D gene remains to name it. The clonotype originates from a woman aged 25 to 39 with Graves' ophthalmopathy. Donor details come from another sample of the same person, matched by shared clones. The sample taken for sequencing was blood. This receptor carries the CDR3 CASSPQVQNTEAFF. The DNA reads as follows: TGTGCCAGCTCACCACAGGTCCAGAACACTGAAGCTTTCTTT. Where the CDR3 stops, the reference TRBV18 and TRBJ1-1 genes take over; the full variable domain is NAGVMQNPRHLVRRRGQEARLRCSPMKGHSHVYWYRQLPEEGLKFMVYLQKENIIDESGMPKERFSAEFPKEGPSILRIQQVVRGDSAAYFCASSPQVQNTEAFFGQGTRLTVV.